One and the same sample provided the 3 T cell receptor beta chains below, sequenced in a study of blood T cell repertoires in COVID-19. Sequencing was performed with immunoSEQ multiplex PCR; in TCRdb, only in-frame clones are kept and a portion is missing. The sample shows over 75,000 clones, around nine tenths of them seen only once. Sequences were obtained from peripheral blood. The receptors here all came from a man aged 45-65 years with COVID-19, enrolled during active disease.

This clone was seen a few times. The rearrangement joins TRBV15 to TRBJ1-5, with TRBD1 identical over 7 bases. Germline values: CDR1 LNHNV, CDR2 YYDKDF (reference sequence). The CDR3 consists of 15 residues. V gave up 6 bases and J gave up 3 bases; unmatched junction bases: 8. This CDR3 reads CATRLQGSLNQPQHF. The DNA of the CDR3 is TGTGCCACCAGATTACAGGGGTCCCTCAATCAGCCCCAGCATTTT.

CDR3 coding DNA: TGTGCCAGTAGATACTGGCGGGGGGCCAACTACAATGAGCAGTTCTTC. Translated, it gives CASRYWRGANYNEQFF. This rearrangement joins TRBV19 to TRBJ2-1; TRBD2 matches at 8 bases. This CDR3 has 16 amino acids. V gave up 6 bases and J gave up 3 bases; unmatched junction bases: 10. Germline CDR1 LNHDA, CDR2 SQIVND (reference sequence). The whole variable domain, remainder taken from reference TRBV19 and TRBJ2-1, is DGGITQSPKYLFRKEGQNVTLSCEQNLNHDAMYWYRQDPGQGLRLIYYSQIVNDFQKGDIAEGYSVSREKKESFPLTVTSAQKNPTAFYLCASRYWRGANYNEQFFGPGTRLTVL.

This chain uses TRBV7-9 with TRBJ1-1; the D is unclear. This CDR3 region has 14 residues. Trimming removed 0 bases from V and 4 bases from J, with 9 bases in between. Germline V gene sequence: CDR1 SEHNR, CDR2 FQNEAQ (reference sequence). This CDR3 reads CASSLAGHSTEAFF. DNA for the CDR3: TGTGCCAGCAGCTTAGCAGGTCACAGCACTGAAGCTTTCTTT. Together with reference TRBV7-9 and TRBJ1-1, the CDR3 gives the full variable domain: DTGVSQNPRHKITKRGQNVTFRCDPISEHNRLYWYRQTLGQGPEFLTYFQNEAQLEKSRLLSDRFSAERPKGSFSTLEIQRTEQGDSAMYLCASSLAGHSTEAFFGQGTRLTVV.